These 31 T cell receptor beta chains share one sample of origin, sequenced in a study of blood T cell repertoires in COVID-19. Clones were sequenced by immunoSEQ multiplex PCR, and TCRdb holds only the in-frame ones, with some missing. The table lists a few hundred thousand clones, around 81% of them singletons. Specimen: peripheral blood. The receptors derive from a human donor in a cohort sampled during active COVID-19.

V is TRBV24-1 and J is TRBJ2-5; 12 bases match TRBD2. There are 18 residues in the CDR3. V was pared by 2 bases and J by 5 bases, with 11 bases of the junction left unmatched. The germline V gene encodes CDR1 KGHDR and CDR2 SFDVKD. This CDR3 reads CATSDWAASGRAGETQYF. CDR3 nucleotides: TGTGCCACCAGTGATTGGGCGGCTAGCGGGAGGGCGGGGGAGACCCAGTACTTC.

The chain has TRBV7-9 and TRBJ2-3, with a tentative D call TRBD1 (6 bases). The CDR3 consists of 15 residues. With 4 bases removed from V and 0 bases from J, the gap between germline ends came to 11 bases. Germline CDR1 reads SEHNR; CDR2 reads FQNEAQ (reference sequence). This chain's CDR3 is CASSSDSYSTDTQYF. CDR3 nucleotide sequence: TGTGCCAGCAGCTCGGACAGCTATAGCACAGATACGCAGTATTTT. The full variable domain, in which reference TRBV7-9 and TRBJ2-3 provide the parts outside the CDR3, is DTGVSQNPRHKITKRGQNVTFRCDPISEHNRLYWYRQTLGQGPEFLTYFQNEAQLEKSRLLSDRFSAERPKGSFSTLEIQRTEQGDSAMYLCASSSDSYSTDTQYFGPGTRLTVL.

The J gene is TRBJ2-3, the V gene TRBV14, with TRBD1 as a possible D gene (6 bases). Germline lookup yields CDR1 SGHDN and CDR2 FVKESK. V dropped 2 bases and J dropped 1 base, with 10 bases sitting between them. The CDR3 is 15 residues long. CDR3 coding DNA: TGTGCCAGCAGCCAAACAGGGATTGGCACAGATACGCAGTATTTT. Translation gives CASSQTGIGTDTQYF.

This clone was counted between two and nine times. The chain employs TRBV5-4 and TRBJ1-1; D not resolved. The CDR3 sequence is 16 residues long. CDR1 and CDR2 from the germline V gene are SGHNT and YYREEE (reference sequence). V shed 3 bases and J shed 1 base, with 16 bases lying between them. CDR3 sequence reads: CASSSARVRTNTEAFF. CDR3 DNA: TGTGCCAGCAGCTCCGCGCGGGTCAGGACGAACACTGAAGCTTTCTTT.

The CDR3 loop reads CAISDLQGANEKLFF. CDR3 DNA sequence: TGTGCCATCAGTGATTTGCAGGGGGCTAATGAAAAACTGTTTTTT. V gene TRBV10-3 combines with J gene TRBJ1-4; 7 bases are shared with TRBD1. After removal of 3 bases from V and 3 bases from J, the junction contained 4 bases not matched to a gene. CDR1 is ENHRY, CDR2 SYGVKD, per germline. This CDR3 has 15 residues.

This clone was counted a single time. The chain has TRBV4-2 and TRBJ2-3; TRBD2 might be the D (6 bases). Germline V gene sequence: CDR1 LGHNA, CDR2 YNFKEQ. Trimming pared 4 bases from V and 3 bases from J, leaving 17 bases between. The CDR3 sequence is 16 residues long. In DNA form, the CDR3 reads TGTGCCAGCAGCCCTCCTCGGGACTTAGAAACAGATACGCAGTATTTT. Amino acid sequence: CASSPPRDLETDTQYF.

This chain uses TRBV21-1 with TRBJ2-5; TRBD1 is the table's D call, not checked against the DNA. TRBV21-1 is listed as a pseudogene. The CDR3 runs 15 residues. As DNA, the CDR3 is TGTGCCAGCAGCCTCCCGACAGGGGTGGAAGAGACCCAGTACTTC. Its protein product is CASSLPTGVEETQYF.

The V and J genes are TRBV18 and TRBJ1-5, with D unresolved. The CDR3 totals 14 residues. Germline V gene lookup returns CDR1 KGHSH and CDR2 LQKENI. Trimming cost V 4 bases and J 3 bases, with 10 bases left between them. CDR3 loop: CASSLRKDNQPQHF. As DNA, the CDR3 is TGTGCCAGCTCACTGCGGAAGGACAATCAGCCCCAGCATTTT.

CDR3 nucleotide sequence: TGTGCCAGCAGTTCCTCTAGCCTAGCGGGGGGGTACAATGAGCAGTTCTTC. This gives the protein CASSSSSLAGGYNEQFF. The chain links TRBV28 to TRBJ2-1; 12 bases are shared with TRBD2. The CDR3 sequence is 17 residues long. V lost 4 bases to trimming and J lost 4 bases; unmatched junction nucleotides: 8. Germline V gene sequence: CDR1 MDHEN, CDR2 SYDVKM. Full variable domain (remainder filled in from reference TRBV28 and TRBJ2-1): DVKVTQSSRYLVKRTGEKVFLECVQDMDHENMFWYRQDPGLGLRLIYFSYDVKMKEKGDIPEGYSVSREKKERFSLILESASTNQTSMYLCASSSSSLAGGYNEQFFGPGTRLTVL.

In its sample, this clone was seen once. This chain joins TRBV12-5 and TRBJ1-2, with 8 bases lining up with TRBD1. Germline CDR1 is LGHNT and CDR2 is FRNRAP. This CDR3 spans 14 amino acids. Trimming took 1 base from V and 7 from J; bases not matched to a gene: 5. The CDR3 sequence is CASGLGTGLIGYTF. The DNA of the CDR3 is TGTGCTAGTGGTTTGGGGACAGGGTTGATTGGCTACACCTTC.

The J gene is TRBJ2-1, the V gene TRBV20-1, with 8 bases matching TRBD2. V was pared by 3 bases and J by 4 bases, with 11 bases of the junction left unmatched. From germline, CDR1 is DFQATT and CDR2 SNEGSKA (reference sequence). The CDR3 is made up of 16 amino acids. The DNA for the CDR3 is TGCAGTGCTAGTGAGATAGCGGGGCATGTATACAATGAGCAGTTCTTC. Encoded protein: CSASEIAGHVYNEQFF.

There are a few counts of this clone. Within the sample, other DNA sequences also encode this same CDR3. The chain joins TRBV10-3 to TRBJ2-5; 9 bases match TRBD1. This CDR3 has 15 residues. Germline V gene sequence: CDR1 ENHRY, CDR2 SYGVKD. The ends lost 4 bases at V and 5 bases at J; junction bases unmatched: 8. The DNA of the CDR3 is TGTGCCATCAGTGGACGGGACAGGGTTCAGGAGACCCAGTACTTC. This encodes CAISGRDRVQETQYF.

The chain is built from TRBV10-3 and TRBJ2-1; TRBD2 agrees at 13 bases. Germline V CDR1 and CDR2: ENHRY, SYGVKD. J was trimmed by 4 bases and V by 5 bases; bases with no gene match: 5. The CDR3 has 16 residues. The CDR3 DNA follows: TGTGCCATCAGTACTAGCGGGAGGGCCCAGTACAATGAGCAGTTCTTC. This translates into CAISTSGRAQYNEQFF.

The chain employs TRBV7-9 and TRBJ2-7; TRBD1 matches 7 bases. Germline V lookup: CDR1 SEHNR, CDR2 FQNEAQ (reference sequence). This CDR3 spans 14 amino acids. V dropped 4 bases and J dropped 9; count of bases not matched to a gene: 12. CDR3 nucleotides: TGTGCCAGCAGCTCACGGACAGGTGAAGTGGTGCAGTACTTC. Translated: CASSSRTGEVVQYF. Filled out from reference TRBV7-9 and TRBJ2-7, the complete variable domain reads DTGVSQNPRHKITKRGQNVTFRCDPISEHNRLYWYRQTLGQGPEFLTYFQNEAQLEKSRLLSDRFSAERPKGSFSTLEIQRTEQGDSAMYLCASSSRTGEVVQYFGPGTRLTVT.

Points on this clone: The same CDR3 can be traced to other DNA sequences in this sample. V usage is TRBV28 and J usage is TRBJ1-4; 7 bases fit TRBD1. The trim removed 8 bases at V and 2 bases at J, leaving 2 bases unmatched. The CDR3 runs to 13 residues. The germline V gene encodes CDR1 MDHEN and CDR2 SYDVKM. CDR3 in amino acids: CASRTGTNEKLFF. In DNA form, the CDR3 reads TGTGCCAGCCGGACAGGTACTAATGAAAAACTGTTTTTT.

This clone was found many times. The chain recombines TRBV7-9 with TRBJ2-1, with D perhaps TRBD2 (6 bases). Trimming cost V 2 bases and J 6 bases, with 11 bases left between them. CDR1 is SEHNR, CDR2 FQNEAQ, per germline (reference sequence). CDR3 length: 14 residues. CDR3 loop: CASSLRTITNEQFF. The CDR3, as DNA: TGTGCCAGCAGCTTAAGGACTATTACCAATGAGCAGTTCTTC. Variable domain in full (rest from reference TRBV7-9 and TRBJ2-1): DTGVSQNPRHKITKRGQNVTFRCDPISEHNRLYWYRQTLGQGPEFLTYFQNEAQLEKSRLLSDRFSAERPKGSFSTLEIQRTEQGDSAMYLCASSLRTITNEQFFGPGTRLTVL.

The CDR3 reads CASSPDRGRNYGYTF. CDR3 DNA: TGTGCCAGTAGTCCCGACAGGGGGCGGAACTATGGCTACACCTTC. The chain links TRBV19 to TRBJ1-2; 10 nucleotides match TRBD1. From germline, CDR1 is LNHDA and CDR2 SQIVND (reference sequence). This CDR3 is built from 15 residues. Trimming cost V 5 bases and J 2 bases; bases outside gene matches: 5. The whole variable domain, remainder taken from reference TRBV19 and TRBJ1-2, is DGGITQSPKYLFRKEGQNVTLSCEQNLNHDAMYWYRQDPGQGLRLIYYSQIVNDFQKGDIAEGYSVSREKKESFPLTVTSAQKNPTAFYLCASSPDRGRNYGYTFGSGTRLTVV.

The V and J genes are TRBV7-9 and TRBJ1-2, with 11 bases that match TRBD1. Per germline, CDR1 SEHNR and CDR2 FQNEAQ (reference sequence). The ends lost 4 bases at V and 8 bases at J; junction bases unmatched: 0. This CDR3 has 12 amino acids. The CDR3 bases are TGTGCCAGCAGCTGGGACAGGGGGGGCTACACCTTC. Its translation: CASSWDRGGYTF.

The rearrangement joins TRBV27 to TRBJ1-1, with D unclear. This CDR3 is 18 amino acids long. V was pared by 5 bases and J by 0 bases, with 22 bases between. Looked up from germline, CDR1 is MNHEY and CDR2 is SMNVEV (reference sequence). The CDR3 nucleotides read TGTGCCAGCAGTCGGTCGGGTCTTTCCCTCTTAATGAACACTGAAGCTTTCTTT. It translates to CASSRSGLSLLMNTEAFF.

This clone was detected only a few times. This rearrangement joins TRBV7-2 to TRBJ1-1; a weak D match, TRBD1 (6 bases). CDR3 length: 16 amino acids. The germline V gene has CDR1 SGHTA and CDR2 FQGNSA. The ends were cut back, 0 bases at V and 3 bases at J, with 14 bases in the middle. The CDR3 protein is CASSLALRAGDTEAFF. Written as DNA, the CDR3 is TGTGCCAGCAGCTTAGCGCTAAGAGCAGGGGACACTGAAGCTTTCTTT.

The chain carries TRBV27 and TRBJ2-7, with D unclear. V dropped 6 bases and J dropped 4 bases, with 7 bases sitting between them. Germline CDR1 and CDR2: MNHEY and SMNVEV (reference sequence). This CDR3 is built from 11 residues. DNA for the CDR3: TGTGCCAGCAGATCCGGGTACGAGCAGTACTTC. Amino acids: CASRSGYEQYF.

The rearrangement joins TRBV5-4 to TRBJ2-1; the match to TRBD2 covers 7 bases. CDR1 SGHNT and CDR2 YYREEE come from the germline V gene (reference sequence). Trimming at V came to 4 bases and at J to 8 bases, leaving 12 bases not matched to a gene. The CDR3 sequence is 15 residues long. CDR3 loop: CASSAPTSPGHEQFF. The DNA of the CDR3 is TGTGCCAGCAGCGCACCGACTAGCCCGGGCCATGAGCAGTTCTTC. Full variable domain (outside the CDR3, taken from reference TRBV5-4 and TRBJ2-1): ETGVTQSPTHLIKTRGQQVTLRCSSQSGHNTVSWYQQALGQGPQFIFQYYREEENGRGNFPPRFSGLQFPNYSSELNVNALELDDSALYLCASSAPTSPGHEQFFGPGTRLTVL.

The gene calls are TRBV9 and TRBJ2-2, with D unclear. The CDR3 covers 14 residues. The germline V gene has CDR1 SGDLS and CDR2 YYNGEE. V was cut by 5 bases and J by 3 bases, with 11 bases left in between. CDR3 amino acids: CASRMYRDTGELFF. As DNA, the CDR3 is TGTGCCAGCAGAATGTACAGAGACACCGGGGAGCTGTTTTTT.

In nucleotides, the CDR3 is TGTGCCAGCAGCCGACTAGCGGGGGGGAACATAGCCAAAAACATTCAGTACTTC. Its translation: CASSRLAGGNIAKNIQYF. The genes are TRBV14 and TRBJ2-4, with 14 positions matching TRBD2. Per germline, CDR1 SGHDN and CDR2 FVKESK. Trimming at V came to 4 bases and at J to 0 bases, leaving 5 bases not matched to a gene. The CDR3 loop spans 18 amino acids. Drawing the rest from reference TRBV14 and TRBJ2-4, the complete variable domain is EAGVTQFPSHSVIEKGQTVTLRCDPISGHDNLYWYRRVMGKEIKFLLHFVKESKQDESGMPNNRFLAERTGGTYSTLKVQPAELEDSGVYFCASSRLAGGNIAKNIQYFGAGTRLSVL.

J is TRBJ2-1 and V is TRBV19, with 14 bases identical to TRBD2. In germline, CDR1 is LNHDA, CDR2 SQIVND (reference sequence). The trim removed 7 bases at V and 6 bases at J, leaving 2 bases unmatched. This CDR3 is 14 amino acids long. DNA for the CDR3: TGTGCCAGTACCGGACTAGCGGGAGGCAATGAGCAGTTCTTC. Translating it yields CASTGLAGGNEQFF.

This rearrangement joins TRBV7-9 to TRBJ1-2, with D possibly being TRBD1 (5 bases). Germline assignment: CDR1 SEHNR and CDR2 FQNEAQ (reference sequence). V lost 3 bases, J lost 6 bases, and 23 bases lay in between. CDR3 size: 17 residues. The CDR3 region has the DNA TGTGCCAGCAGCTTTATGGGGGGTTCTCATAAGCCCCATGGCTACACCTTC. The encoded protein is CASSFMGGSHKPHGYTF.

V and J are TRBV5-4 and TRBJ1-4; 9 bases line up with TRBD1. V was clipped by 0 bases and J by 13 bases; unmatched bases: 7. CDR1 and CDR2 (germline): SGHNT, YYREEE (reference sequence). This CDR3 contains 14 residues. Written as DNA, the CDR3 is TGTGCCAGCAGCTTGGCGGGACAGGGTGGGGGACTGTTTTTT. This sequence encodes CASSLAGQGGGLFF.

CDR3 region: CATRPIEALNTGELFF. CDR3 nucleotide sequence: TGCGCCACCCGCCCGATCGAGGCTCTGAACACCGGGGAGCTGTTTTTT. The rearrangement joins TRBV5-1 to TRBJ2-2; D remains unclear. The germline gives CDR1 SGHRS, CDR2 YFSETQ. This CDR3 has 16 residues. V lost 9 bases to trimming and J lost 1 base, with 19 bases between them.

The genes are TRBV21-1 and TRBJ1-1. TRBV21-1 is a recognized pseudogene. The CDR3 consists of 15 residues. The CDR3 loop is CASSTEGGVGTEAFF. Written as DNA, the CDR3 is TGTGCCAGCAGCACCGAGGGGGGGGTGGGCACTGAAGCTTTCTTT.

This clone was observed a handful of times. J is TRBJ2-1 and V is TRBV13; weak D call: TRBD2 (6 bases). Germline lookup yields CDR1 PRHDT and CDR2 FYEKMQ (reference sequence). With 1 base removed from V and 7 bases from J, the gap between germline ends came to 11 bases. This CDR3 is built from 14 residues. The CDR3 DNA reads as TGTGCCAGCAGCTTAGCGGGAGCCGGAAATGAGCAGTTCTTC. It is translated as CASSLAGAGNEQFF. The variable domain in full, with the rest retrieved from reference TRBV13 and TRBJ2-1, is AAGVIQSPRHLIKEKRETATLKCYPIPRHDTVYWYQQGPGQDPQFLISFYEKMQSDKGSIPDRFSAQQFSDYHSELNMSSLELGDSALYFCASSLAGAGNEQFFGPGTRLTVL.

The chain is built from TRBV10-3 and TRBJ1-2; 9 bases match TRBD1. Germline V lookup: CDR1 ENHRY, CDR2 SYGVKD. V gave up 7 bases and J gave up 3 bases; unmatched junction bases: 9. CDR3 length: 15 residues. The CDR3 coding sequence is TGTGCCATCATGGGACAGGGCTCTTCTGACTATGGCTACACCTTC. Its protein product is CAIMGQGSSDYGYTF.